Below are 28 T cell receptor beta chains sequenced from a single sample in a study of beta chain features in type 1 diabetes. Study observations and caveats: Shortening of TCRB CDR3s, moderate but significant, appeared in all four CD4+ subsets of Type 1 diabetes patients.

These receptors lack a known antigen. The authors reverse transcribed all of the isolated RNA, so sequencing captured expressed TCRB transcripts. This table comes from immunoSEQ multiplex PCR, and its TCRdb copy is limited to in-frame clones, with some not included. The top ten hold 0.017% of the sample, which has about 270,000 clones, 13% to 15% seen once. The sequencing sample was made of naive CD4+ T cells from blood. These receptors were taken from a man aged 25-45 years with type 1 diabetes.

This rearrangement joins TRBV7-6 to TRBJ2-1; 7 bases map to TRBD2. Trimming at V came to 0 bases and at J to 5 bases, leaving 1 base not matched to a gene. Germline V gives CDR1 SGHVS, CDR2 FNYEAQ. There are 14 residues in the CDR3. The CDR3 protein is CASSLAGTNNEQFF. The CDR3 DNA is TGTGCCAGCAGCTTAGCTGGGACTAACAATGAGCAGTTCTTC.

This clone was counted only a few times. The junction and the germline gene differ at one end; a read error may be behind it. The chain couples TRBV7-7 to TRBJ2-3; D is unclear. The CDR3 is made up of 13 amino acids. Germline V gene sequence: CDR1 SSHAT, CDR2 FNYEAQ (reference sequence). The CDR3 DNA sequence: TGTGCTAGCAGCTTGGGCCGTGGGGATACGCAGTATTTT. It encodes CASSLGRGDTQYF.

The rearrangement links TRBV29-1 to TRBJ2-3; a weak D match, TRBD2 (7 bases). Germline V gene lookup returns CDR1 SQVTM and CDR2 ANQGSEA. This CDR3 is built from 16 residues. Deletions cut 0 bases from V and 0 bases from J, with 13 bases between. Here the CDR3 DNA reads TGCAGCGTTGAAGATAGGGAGGGGGGTAGCACAGATACGCAGTATTTT. Encoded protein: CSVEDREGGSTDTQYF.

This clone was found a few times. The gene calls are TRBV18 and TRBJ1-5, with D possibly being TRBD1 (6 bases). This CDR3 is built from 16 residues. Trimming cost V 2 bases and J 2 bases, with 13 bases left between them. Germline V gives CDR1 KGHSH, CDR2 LQKENI. CDR3 residues: CASSPAGAGGNQPQHF. In DNA, the CDR3 is TGTGCCAGCTCACCAGCCGGGGCAGGGGGCAATCAGCCCCAGCATTTT. The whole variable domain, remainder taken from reference TRBV18 and TRBJ1-5, is NAGVMQNPRHLVRRRGQEARLRCSPMKGHSHVYWYRQLPEEGLKFMVYLQKENIIDESGMPKERFSAEFPKEGPSILRIQQVVRGDSAAYFCASSPAGAGGNQPQHFGDGTRLSIL.

This clone was seen a handful of times. The rearrangement joins TRBV9 to TRBJ2-1; D not certain. V lost 0 bases to trimming and J lost 2 bases, with 9 bases between them. CDR1 is SGDLS and CDR2 is YYNGEE in the germline V gene. The CDR3 is 15 residues long. This CDR3 is CASSVVASTYNEQFF. The CDR3 nucleotides read TGTGCCAGCAGCGTAGTTGCTTCTACCTACAATGAGCAGTTCTTC.

J is TRBJ2-7 and V is TRBV7-6; weak D call: TRBD2 (7 bases). Trimming removed 4 bases at V and 5 bases at J, with 15 bases between. Germline assignment: CDR1 SGHVS and CDR2 FNYEAQ. This CDR3 contains 14 residues. The CDR3: CASSSRGGGNEQYF. CDR3 bases: TGTGCCAGCAGCTCACGAGGGGGGGGAAACGAGCAGTACTTC.

The genes are TRBV19 and TRBJ2-7, with D tentatively TRBD1 (5 bases). Trimming stripped 5 bases from V and 6 bases from J, with 14 bases between. The CDR3 has 13 residues. Germline lookup yields CDR1 LNHDA and CDR2 SQIVND (reference sequence). CDR3 sequence (DNA): TGTGCCAGTAGTTCCAGGACAAGTTCCGAGCAGTACTTC. As protein: CASSSRTSSEQYF. The full variable domain, in which reference TRBV19 and TRBJ2-7 provide the parts outside the CDR3, is DGGITQSPKYLFRKEGQNVTLSCEQNLNHDAMYWYRQDPGQGLRLIYYSQIVNDFQKGDIAEGYSVSREKKESFPLTVTSAQKNPTAFYLCASSSRTSSEQYFGPGTRLTVT.

This clone showed up just a few times. The chain uses TRBV18 and TRBJ1-5; D gene uncertain. Deletions cut 0 bases from V and 3 bases from J, with 12 bases between. The CDR3 is 16 amino acids. Germline CDR1 and CDR2: KGHSH and LQKENI. CDR3 coding DNA: TGTGCCAGCTCACCACCGTCGCCGGTCCTCAATCAGCCCCAGCATTTT. This sequence encodes CASSPPSPVLNQPQHF.

The chain employs TRBV29-1 and TRBJ1-1; TRBD1 is a possible D gene (5 bases). The V gene's germline CDR1 is SQVTM and CDR2 ANQGSEA. This CDR3 has 15 residues. The germline V and J ends were trimmed by 1 base and 0 bases, with 12 bases remaining between them. The CDR3 sequence: CSVEVGASMNTEAFF. As DNA, the CDR3 is TGCAGCGTTGAAGTAGGGGCTTCAATGAACACTGAAGCTTTCTTT.

This clone was observed a handful of times. This chain joins TRBV7-8 and TRBJ1-5; D possibly corresponds to TRBD1 (6 bases). Germline V CDR1 and CDR2: SGHVS, FQNEAQ. Trimming took 1 base from V and 6 from J, leaving 16 bases between them. The CDR3 has 16 amino acids. The CDR3 reads CASSLGTASLLQPQHF. CDR3 sequence (DNA): TGTGCCAGCAGCTTAGGGACAGCCAGCTTACTTCAGCCCCAGCATTTT.

In this sample, this clone turned up a few times. The J gene is TRBJ2-7, the V gene TRBV7-2, with 12 bases aligning to TRBD2. Germline V lookup: CDR1 SGHTA, CDR2 FQGNSA. The J segment lost 4 bases and the V segment lost 5 bases, leaving 6 bases of the junction unmatched. The CDR3 is 15 residues long. CDR3: CASSPTSGSVYEQYF. CDR3 in DNA: TGTGCCAGCAGCCCGACTAGCGGGAGCGTTTACGAGCAGTACTTC.

This sequence joins TRBV9 and TRBJ2-7; possibly TRBD1 for D (5 bases). The germline gives CDR1 SGDLS, CDR2 YYNGEE. Trimming took 0 bases from V and 3 from J, leaving 10 bases between them. This CDR3 is built from 14 residues. This CDR3 reads CASSVADSYYEQYF. CDR3 sequence (DNA): TGTGCCAGCAGCGTAGCAGACAGTTACTACGAGCAGTACTTC.

The chain uses TRBV5-1 and TRBJ1-1; D unclear. The CDR3 has 13 amino acids. Trimming removed 4 bases at V and 0 bases at J, with 7 bases between. Germline V gives CDR1 SGHRS, CDR2 YFSETQ. The chain's CDR3 is CASSPGVNTEAFF. In DNA, the CDR3 is TGCGCCAGCAGCCCTGGAGTGAACACTGAAGCTTTCTTT.

The V gene is TRBV19, the J gene TRBJ1-1, with D perhaps TRBD1 (5 bases). The V and J ends lost 6 bases and 6 bases respectively, with 14 bases between them. The CDR3 consists of 13 residues. CDR1 and CDR2 from the germline V gene are LNHDA and SQIVND (reference sequence). The CDR3 nucleotides read TGTGCCAGTAGCGTCAGGGAATTCTCTGAAGCTTTCTTT. Amino acids: CASSVREFSEAFF.

This clone was detected a few times. The V gene is TRBV2, the J gene TRBJ2-7; D perhaps matches TRBD2 (6 bases). CDR1 and CDR2 from the germline V gene are SNHLY and FYNNEI. This CDR3 region has 14 residues. V lost 5 bases and J 4 bases, leaving 15 bases between the germline ends. Here the CDR3 DNA reads TGTGCCAGCAGTATTAGCGGAGACGGTTACGAGCAGTACTTC. This codes for CASSISGDGYEQYF.

This chain connects TRBV28 to TRBJ1-1; D call uncertain. Germline assignment: CDR1 MDHEN and CDR2 SYDVKM. V gave up 7 bases and J gave up 3 bases, with 6 bases separating them. The CDR3 runs 11 residues. CDR3 in DNA: TGTGCCAGCACCTCTCACACTGAAGCTTTCTTT. Translated, it gives CASTSHTEAFF. The whole variable domain, remainder taken from reference TRBV28 and TRBJ1-1, is DVKVTQSSRYLVKRTGEKVFLECVQDMDHENMFWYRQDPGLGLRLIYFSYDVKMKEKGDIPEGYSVSREKKERFSLILESASTNQTSMYLCASTSHTEAFFGQGTRLTVV.

This chain connects TRBV10-3 to TRBJ1-5, with a weak D call TRBD1 (5 bases). CDR3 length: 15 amino acids. From germline, CDR1 is ENHRY and CDR2 SYGVKD. Trimming shortened V by 3 bases and J by 10 bases, and 19 bases separated the two germline ends. The CDR3 loop reads CAISEGRGTSSPQHF. CDR3 nucleotides: TGTGCCATCAGTGAAGGACGGGGGACTTCTTCTCCCCAGCATTTT.

This clone was counted only a few times. The chain combines TRBV7-3 with TRBJ2-1; D is unclear. The CDR3 contains 14 residues. The V gene's germline CDR1 is SGHTA and CDR2 FQGTGA. V was pared by 3 bases and J by 2 bases, with 8 bases between. The CDR3 region is CASSLTGTYNEQFF. The CDR3 DNA reads TGTGCCAGCAGCTTGACGGGTACCTACAATGAGCAGTTCTTC.

The chain couples TRBV7-9 to TRBJ2-5; the D is unclear. This CDR3 spans 14 amino acids. Germline lookup yields CDR1 SEHNR and CDR2 FQNEAQ (reference sequence). Trimming cost V 6 bases and J 2 bases, with 13 bases left between them. The CDR3 region has the DNA TGTGCCAGCAGTCGAACCGGTCCACAAGAGACCCAGTACTTC. Amino acids: CASSRTGPQETQYF.

This clone has just a few counts. This chain uses TRBV2 with TRBJ2-7, with 9 bases aligning to TRBD2. The trim removed 4 bases at V and 4 bases at J, leaving 14 bases unmatched. The CDR3 totals 17 residues. The germline CDR1 and CDR2 sequences are SNHLY and FYNNEI. The CDR3 spells CASSASEGSGSPYEQYF. DNA for the CDR3: TGTGCCAGCAGTGCCTCGGAGGGTAGCGGGAGCCCTTACGAGCAGTACTTC.

This clone was observed a few times. The V and J genes are TRBV9 and TRBJ2-4, with 8 nucleotides matching TRBD1. V shed 7 bases and J 4 bases; nucleotides not matched to a gene: 7. Per the germline V gene, CDR1 is SGDLS and CDR2 is YYNGEE. The CDR3 totals 14 residues. This CDR3 reads CASGSGGGKNIQYF. In nucleotides, the CDR3 is TGTGCCAGCGGATCAGGGGGCGGAAAAAACATTCAGTACTTC.

The rearrangement links TRBV5-1 to TRBJ2-3; 12 bases agree with TRBD2. The CDR3 length is 18 residues. V trimming: 0 bases; J trimming: 3 bases; junction bases outside the gene matches: 8. Germline-derived CDR1 and CDR2 are SGHRS and YFSETQ. The CDR3, as DNA: TGCGCCAGCAGCTTGGCTAGCGGGAGGGCCAGCCTTACAGATACGCAGTATTTT. Its protein is CASSLASGRASLTDTQYF.

The chain carries TRBV21-1 and TRBJ1-3; the table assigns TRBD1, which was not confirmed against the DNA. TRBV21-1 is marked as a pseudogene. This CDR3 region has 19 residues. CDR3 DNA sequence: TGTGCCAGCAGCAAAAGTGACGAGCCAGACAGGGCATCTGGAAACACCATATATTTT. It codes for CASSKSDEPDRASGNTIYF.

J is TRBJ1-2 and V is TRBV2; D remains ambiguous. V was cut by 6 bases and J by 5 bases, with 10 bases left in between. There are 12 residues in the CDR3. Germline CDR1 reads SNHLY; CDR2 reads FYNNEI. The CDR3 DNA reads as TGTGCCAGCAGAAGGACTGAGTATGGCTACACCTTC. Translating gives CASRRTEYGYTF.

This clone appeared a few times. This chain connects TRBV25-1 to TRBJ2-5; 8 positions match TRBD2. Germline loops: CDR1 MGHDK, CDR2 SYGVNS. V lost 8 bases and J lost 5; bases outside the gene matches: 7. The CDR3 consists of 13 residues. The CDR3 spells CASGSGMGETQYF. CDR3 DNA: TGTGCCAGCGGTAGCGGGATGGGCGAGACCCAGTACTTC.

The table lists this clone with a few counts. The chain employs TRBV30 and TRBJ2-2, with 8 bases that match TRBD2. V dropped 0 bases and J dropped 5; count of bases not matched to a gene: 5. This CDR3 region has 15 residues. Germline values: CDR1 GTSNPN, CDR2 SVGIG (reference sequence). The CDR3, as DNA: TGTGCCTGGAGTGTCGGTCGGGAGGGAACCGGGGAGCTGTTTTTT. Translating it yields CAWSVGREGTGELFF.

This clone appeared a few times. The chain carries TRBV2 and TRBJ1-2; 10 positions agree with TRBD1. The CDR3 sequence is 12 residues long. CDR1 and CDR2 (germline): SNHLY, FYNNEI. Losses at the gene ends were 8 bases for V and 6 bases for J; bases not matched to a gene: 3. The chain's CDR3 is CASRTGGNGYTF. CDR3 DNA sequence: TGTGCCAGCCGGACAGGGGGGAATGGCTACACCTTC.

The chain has TRBV7-3 and TRBJ2-1; the match to TRBD1 covers 9 bases. In germline, CDR1 is SGHTA, CDR2 FQGTGA. The CDR3 is made up of 14 amino acids. V lost 5 bases and J lost 5; bases outside the gene matches: 4. The CDR3 protein is CASSRDRADNEQFF. CDR3 DNA sequence: TGTGCCAGCAGCCGGGACAGGGCCGACAATGAGCAGTTCTTC.